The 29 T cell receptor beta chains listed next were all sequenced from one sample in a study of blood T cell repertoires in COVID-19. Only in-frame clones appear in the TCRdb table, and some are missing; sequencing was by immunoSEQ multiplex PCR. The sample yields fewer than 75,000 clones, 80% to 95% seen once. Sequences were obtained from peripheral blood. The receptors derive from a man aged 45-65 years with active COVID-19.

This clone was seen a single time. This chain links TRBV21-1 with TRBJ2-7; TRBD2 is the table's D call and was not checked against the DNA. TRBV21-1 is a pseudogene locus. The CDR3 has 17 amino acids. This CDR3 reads CASSRASGRGERYEQYF. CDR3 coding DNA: TGTGCCAGCAGCAGGGCTAGCGGGAGAGGGGAGCGCTACGAGCAGTACTTC.

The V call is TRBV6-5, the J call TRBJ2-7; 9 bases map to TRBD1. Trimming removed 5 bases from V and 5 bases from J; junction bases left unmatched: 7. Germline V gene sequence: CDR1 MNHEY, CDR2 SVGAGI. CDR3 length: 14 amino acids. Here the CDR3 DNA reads TGTGCCAGCAGTCCCGGGACAGGGAAGAACGAGCAGTACTTC. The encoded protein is CASSPGTGKNEQYF.

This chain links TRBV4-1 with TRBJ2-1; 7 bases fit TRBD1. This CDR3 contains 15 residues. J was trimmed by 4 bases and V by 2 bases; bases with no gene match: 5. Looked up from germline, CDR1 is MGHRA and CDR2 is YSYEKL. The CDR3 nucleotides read TGCGCCAGCAGCCAAACCGGGACAGAATACAATGAGCAGTTCTTC. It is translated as CASSQTGTEYNEQFF.

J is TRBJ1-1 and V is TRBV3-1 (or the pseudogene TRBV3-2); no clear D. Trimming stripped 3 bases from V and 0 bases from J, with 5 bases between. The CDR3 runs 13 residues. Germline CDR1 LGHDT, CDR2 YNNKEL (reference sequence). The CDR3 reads CASSQHLNTEAFF. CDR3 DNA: TGTGCCAGCAGCCAGCACTTGAACACTGAAGCTTTCTTT.

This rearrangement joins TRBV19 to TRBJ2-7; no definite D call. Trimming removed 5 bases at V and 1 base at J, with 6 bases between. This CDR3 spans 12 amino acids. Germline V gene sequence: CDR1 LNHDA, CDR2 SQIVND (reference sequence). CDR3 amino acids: CASSGQSYEQYF. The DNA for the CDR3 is TGTGCCAGTAGTGGCCAGTCCTACGAGCAGTACTTC.

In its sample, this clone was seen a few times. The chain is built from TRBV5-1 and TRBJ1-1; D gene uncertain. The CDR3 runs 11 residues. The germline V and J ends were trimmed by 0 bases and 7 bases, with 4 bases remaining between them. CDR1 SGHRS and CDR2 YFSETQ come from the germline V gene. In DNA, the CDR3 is TGCGCCAGCAGCTTGGCAAATGAAGCTTTCTTT. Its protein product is CASSLANEAFF.

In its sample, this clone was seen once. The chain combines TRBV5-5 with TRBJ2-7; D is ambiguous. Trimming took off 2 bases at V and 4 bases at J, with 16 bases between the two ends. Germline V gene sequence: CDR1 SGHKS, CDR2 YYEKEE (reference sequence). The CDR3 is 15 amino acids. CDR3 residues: CASSFLRGAGYEQYF. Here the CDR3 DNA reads TGTGCCAGCAGCTTCCTTCGAGGTGCTGGGTACGAGCAGTACTTC. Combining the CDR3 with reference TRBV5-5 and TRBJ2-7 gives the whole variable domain DAGVTQSPTHLIKTRGQQVTLRCSPISGHKSVSWYQQVLGQGPQFIFQYYEKEERGRGNFPDRFSARQFPNYSSELNVNALLLGDSALYLCASSFLRGAGYEQYFGPGTRLTVT.

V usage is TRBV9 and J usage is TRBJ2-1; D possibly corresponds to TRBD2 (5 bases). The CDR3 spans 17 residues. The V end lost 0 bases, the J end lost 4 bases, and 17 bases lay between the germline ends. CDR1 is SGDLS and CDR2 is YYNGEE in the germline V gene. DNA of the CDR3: TGTGCCAGCAGCGTAGATTGGAGGAGCGGACCTTACAATGAGCAGTTCTTC. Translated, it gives CASSVDWRSGPYNEQFF.

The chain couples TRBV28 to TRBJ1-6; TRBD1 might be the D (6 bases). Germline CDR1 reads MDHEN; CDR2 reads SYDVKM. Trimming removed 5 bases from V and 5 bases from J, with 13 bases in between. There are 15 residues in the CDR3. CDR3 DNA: TGTGCCAGCAGTCTACTGCAGGGGAATAATTCACCCCTCCACTTT. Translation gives CASSLLQGNNSPLHF.

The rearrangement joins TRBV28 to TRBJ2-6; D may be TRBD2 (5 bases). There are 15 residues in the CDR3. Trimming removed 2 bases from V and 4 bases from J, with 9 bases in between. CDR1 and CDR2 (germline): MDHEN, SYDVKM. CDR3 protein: CASSLRGTGANVLTF. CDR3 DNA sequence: TGTGCCAGCAGTTTACGGGGTACAGGGGCCAACGTCCTGACTTTC.

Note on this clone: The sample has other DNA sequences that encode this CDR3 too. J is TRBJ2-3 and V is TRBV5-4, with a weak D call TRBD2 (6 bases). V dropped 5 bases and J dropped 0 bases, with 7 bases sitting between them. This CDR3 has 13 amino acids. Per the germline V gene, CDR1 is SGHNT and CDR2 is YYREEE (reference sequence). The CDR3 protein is CASRAGSTDTQYF. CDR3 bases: TGTGCCAGCAGGGCGGGAAGCACAGATACGCAGTATTTT.

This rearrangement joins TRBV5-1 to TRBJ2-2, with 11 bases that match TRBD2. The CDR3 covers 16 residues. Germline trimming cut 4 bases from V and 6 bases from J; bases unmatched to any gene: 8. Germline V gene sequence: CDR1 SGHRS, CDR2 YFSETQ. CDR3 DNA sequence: TGCGCCAGCAGCGGAAAGGAGGGACTAGCGGCCGGGGAGCTGTTTTTT. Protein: CASSGKEGLAAGELFF.

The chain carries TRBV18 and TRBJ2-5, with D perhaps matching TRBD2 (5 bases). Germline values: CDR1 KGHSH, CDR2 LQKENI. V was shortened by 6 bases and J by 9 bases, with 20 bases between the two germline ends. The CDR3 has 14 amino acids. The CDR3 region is CASSPLGEARAQYF. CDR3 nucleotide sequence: TGTGCCAGCTCGCCTCTCGGGGAAGCCCGGGCCCAGTACTTC.

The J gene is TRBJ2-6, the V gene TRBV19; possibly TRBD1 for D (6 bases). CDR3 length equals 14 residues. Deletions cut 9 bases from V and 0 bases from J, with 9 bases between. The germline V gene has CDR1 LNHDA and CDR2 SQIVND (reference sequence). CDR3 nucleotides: TGTGCCAGCGACAGGCACTCTGGGGCCAACGTCCTGACTTTC. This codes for CASDRHSGANVLTF.

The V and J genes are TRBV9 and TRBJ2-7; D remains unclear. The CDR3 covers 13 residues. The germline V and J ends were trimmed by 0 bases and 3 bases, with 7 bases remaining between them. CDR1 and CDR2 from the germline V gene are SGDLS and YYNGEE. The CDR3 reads CASSVGQYYEQYF. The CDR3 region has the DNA TGTGCCAGCAGCGTAGGGCAGTACTACGAGCAGTACTTC.

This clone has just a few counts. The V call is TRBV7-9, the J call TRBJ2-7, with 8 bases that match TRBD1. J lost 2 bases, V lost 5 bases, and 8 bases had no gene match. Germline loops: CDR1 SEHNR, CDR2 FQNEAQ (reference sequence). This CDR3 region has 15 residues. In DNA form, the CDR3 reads TGTGCCAGCAGCGGAGAGGGACAGGACACCTACGAGCAGTACTTC. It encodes CASSGEGQDTYEQYF.

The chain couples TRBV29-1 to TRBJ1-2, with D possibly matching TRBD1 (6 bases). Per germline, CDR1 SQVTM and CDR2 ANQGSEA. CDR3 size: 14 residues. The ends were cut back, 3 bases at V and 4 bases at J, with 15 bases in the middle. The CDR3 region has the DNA TGCAGCGTTGAGGGGGGGGCGGATCCCTATGGCTACACCTTC. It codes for CSVEGGADPYGYTF. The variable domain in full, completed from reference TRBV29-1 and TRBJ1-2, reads SAVISQKPSRDICQRGTSLTIQCQVDSQVTMMFWYRQQPGQSLTLIATANQGSEATYESGFVIDKFPISRPNLTFSTLTVSNMSPEDSSIYLCSVEGGADPYGYTFGSGTRLTVV.

In DNA, the CDR3 is TGTGCCAGCAGCTTGGGGCAGGGCGTTTACGGCTACACCTTC. Translated: CASSLGQGVYGYTF. The chain uses TRBV5-4 and TRBJ1-2, with a possible D match to TRBD1 (5 bases). Trimming shortened V by 0 bases and J by 8 bases, and 14 bases separated the two germline ends. The CDR3 is 14 residues long. Per germline, CDR1 SGHNT and CDR2 YYREEE (reference sequence).

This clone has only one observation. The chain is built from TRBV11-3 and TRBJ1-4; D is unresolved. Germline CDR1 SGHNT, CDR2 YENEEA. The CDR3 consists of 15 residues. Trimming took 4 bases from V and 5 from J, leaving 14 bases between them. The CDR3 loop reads CASSSQNNHNEKLFF. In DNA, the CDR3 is TGTGCCAGCAGCTCGCAGAACAACCACAATGAAAAACTGTTTTTT.

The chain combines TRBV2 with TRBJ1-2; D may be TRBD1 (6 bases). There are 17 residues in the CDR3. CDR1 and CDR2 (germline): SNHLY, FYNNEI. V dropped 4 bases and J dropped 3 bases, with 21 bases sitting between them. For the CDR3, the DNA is TGTGCCAGCAGTGGTGGGGGGGCGTTGAGGTCGGACTATGGCTACACCTTC. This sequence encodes CASSGGGALRSDYGYTF.

The CDR3 loop is CASSVTGWTEAFF. The CDR3 DNA reads as TGTGCCAGCAGTGTCACAGGGTGGACTGAAGCTTTCTTT. The chain recombines TRBV2 with TRBJ1-1; maybe TRBD1 (6 bases). This CDR3 has 13 residues. V shed 4 bases and J shed 5 bases, with 11 bases lying between them. The germline V gene encodes CDR1 SNHLY and CDR2 FYNNEI.

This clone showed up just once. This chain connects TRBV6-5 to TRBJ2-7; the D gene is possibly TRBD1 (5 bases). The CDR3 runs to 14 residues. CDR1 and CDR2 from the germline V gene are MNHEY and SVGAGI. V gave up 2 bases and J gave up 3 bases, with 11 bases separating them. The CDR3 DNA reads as TGTGCCAGCAGTTACGGGGCAGGCGACTACGAGCAGTACTTC. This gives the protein CASSYGAGDYEQYF.

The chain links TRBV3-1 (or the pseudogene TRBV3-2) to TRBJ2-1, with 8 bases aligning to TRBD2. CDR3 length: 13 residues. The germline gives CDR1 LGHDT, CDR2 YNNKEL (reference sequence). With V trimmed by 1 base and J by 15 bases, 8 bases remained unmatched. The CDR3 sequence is CASSQVEAGVRFF. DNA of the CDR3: TGTGCCAGCAGCCAAGTTGAAGCGGGAGTTCGGTTCTTC.

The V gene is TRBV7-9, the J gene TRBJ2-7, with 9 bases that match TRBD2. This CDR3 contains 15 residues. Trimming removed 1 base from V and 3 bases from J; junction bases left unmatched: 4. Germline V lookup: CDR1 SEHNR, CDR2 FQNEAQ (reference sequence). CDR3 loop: CASSLVSGRNYEQYF. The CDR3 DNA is TGTGCCAGCAGCTTAGTTAGCGGGAGAAACTACGAGCAGTACTTC.

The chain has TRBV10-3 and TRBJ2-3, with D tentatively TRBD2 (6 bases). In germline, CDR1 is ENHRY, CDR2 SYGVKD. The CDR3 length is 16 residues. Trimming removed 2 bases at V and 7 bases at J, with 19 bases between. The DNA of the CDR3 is TGTGCCATCAGTGAGGGCACGCTCAACGGAGGGTATACGCAGTATTTT. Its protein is CAISEGTLNGGYTQYF.

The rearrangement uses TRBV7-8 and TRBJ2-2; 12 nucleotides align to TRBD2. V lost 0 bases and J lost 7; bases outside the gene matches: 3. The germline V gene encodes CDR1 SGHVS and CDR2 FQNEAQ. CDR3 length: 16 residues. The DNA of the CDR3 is TGTGCCAGCAGCTTAGCTCTAGCGGGAGGGGGCGGGGAGCTGTTTTTT. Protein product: CASSLALAGGGGELFF.

This CDR3 reads CASSRGYGYTF. CDR3 nucleotide sequence: TGTGCCAGCAGTCGCGGGTATGGCTACACCTTC. This chain joins TRBV7-9 and TRBJ1-2; D gene ambiguous. The CDR3 is made up of 11 amino acids. The germline CDR1 and CDR2 sequences are SEHNR and FQNEAQ (reference sequence). V was trimmed by 6 bases and J by 5 bases, leaving 7 bases between them. Supplemented by reference TRBV7-9 and TRBJ1-2, the full variable domain reads DTGVSQNPRHKITKRGQNVTFRCDPISEHNRLYWYRQTLGQGPEFLTYFQNEAQLEKSRLLSDRFSAERPKGSFSTLEIQRTEQGDSAMYLCASSRGYGYTFGSGTRLTVV.

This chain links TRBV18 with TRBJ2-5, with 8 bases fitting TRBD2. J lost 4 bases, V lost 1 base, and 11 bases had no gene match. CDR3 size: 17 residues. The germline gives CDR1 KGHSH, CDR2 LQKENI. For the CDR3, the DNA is TGTGCCAGCTCACCACTACCCACTAGCGGAGGGGGAGAGACCCAGTACTTC. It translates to CASSPLPTSGGGETQYF.

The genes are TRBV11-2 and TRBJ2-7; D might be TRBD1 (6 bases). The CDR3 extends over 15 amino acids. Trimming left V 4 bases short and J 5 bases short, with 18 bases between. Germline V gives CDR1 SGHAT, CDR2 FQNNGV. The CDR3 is CASSSPRGQGHEQYF. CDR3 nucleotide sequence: TGTGCCAGCAGCTCCCCGAGGGGACAAGGCCACGAGCAGTACTTC.